This T cell receptor beta chain was profiled in a study of CD8 T cells in ankylosing spondylitis. Points from the study as a whole: It was reported that disease-linked clones were significantly enriched in matched ankylosing spondylitis synovial fluid. Prior literature has documented some motif variants in synovial fluid and blood from reactive arthritis. Made up of eight or nine highly homologous variants, a TCR beta motif appeared characteristic of ankylosing spondylitis blood.

To note about this clonotype: Its matching antigen is unknown.

Quantitative 5'-RACE was performed with molecular barcodes, and it yielded the TCR beta libraries. TCRdb re-derived calls from the 5' RACE reads in MiXCR, one entry per CDR3 protein. The repertoire holds around 330,000 distinct CDR3 sequences, with 11% as singletons. The specimen sequenced was blood, either unsorted or a sorted T cell fraction (not recorded which). The receptor comes from a female donor with ankylosing spondylitis or in good health (not recorded which).

The CDR3 DNA is TGTGCCAGCACCCTAGACGGCGGGAGTAGAGCCGGGGAGCTGTTTTTT. As protein: CASTLDGGSRAGELFF. The rearrangement joins TRBV7-7 to TRBJ2-2, with 7 positions matching TRBD2. Germline V CDR1 and CDR2: SSHAT, FNYEAQ (reference sequence). This CDR3 has 16 residues. Trimming removed 7 bases from V and 6 bases from J; junction bases left unmatched: 14.